The rows below give T cell receptor beta chains drawn from one sample of a study of shared clonotypes between healthy human individuals. The table came from immunoSEQ multiplex PCR; TCRdb's copy has only in-frame clones and leaves some out. Of approximately 1.9 million clones in the sample, around 93% were seen once. Specimen: naive CD8+ T cells from PBMCs. These receptors were collected from a man younger than 35 in good health. Some clones in this sample may be carry-over from other donors' samples. CDR3s include the opening cysteine and the closing phenylalanine or tryptophan. D genes are given only for firm matches. Part of the rows lack a size; the others show once, few, many or a class for expanded clones.

>.|TRBJ1-3|TRBV27|TRBD1
TGTGCCAGCAAGGACAGGGCACTCTCTGGAAACACCATATATTTT
CASKDRALSGNTIYF
>.|TRBJ2-1|TRBV2|TRBD2
TGTGCCAGCATCTGGACTAGCGGGGTTGAGCAGTTCTTC
CASIWTSGVEQFF
>.|TRBJ2-1|TRBV9|.
TGTGCCAGCAGCGTAGAGGGCTCCTACAATGAGCAGTTCTTC
CASSVEGSYNEQFF
>once|TRBJ1-2|TRBV4-2|.
TGTGCCAGCAGCCAAGGAACACCGACTAACTATGGCTACACCTTC
CASSQGTPTNYGYTF
>.|TRBJ1-1|TRBV6-6|TRBD1
TGTGCCAGCAGTTACGGGACAGAAGAAGCTTTCTTT
CASSYGTEEAFF
>.|TRBJ2-2|TRBV7-9|TRBD1
TGTGCCAGCAGCCCCCAGTGGGACAGGGGGACCGGGGAGCTGTTTTTT
CASSPQWDRGTGELFF
>once|TRBJ2-7|TRBV4-1|TRBD1
TGCGCCAGCAGCCAGGACAGGGGGCTTGGTTACGAGCAGTACTTC
CASSQDRGLGYEQYF
>.|TRBJ2-5|TRBV7-9|TRBD2
TGTGCCAGCAGCCCAAGGACTAGCGGGATGAAGACCCAGTACTTC
CASSPRTSGMKTQYF
>.|TRBJ2-7|TRBV27|TRBD2
TGTGCCAGCAGATTCCTGGGAGTAGGACTAGCGGGAGGGCCAGGGTACGAGCAGTACTTC
CASRFLGVGLAGGPGYEQYF
>.|TRBJ1-5|TRBV19|.
TGTGCCAGTAGTATCCGGGGTAGCAATCAGCCCCAGCATTTT
CASSIRGSNQPQHF
>.|TRBJ2-3|TRBV19|TRBD2
TGTGCCAGTACCCCGACTAGCGGGAGGGGAGATACGCAGTATTTT
CASTPTSGRGDTQYF
>.|TRBJ1-2|TRBV6-5|.
TGTGCCAGCAGTTACTCGGGGGCAACCTATGGCTACACCTTC
CASSYSGATYGYTF
>.|TRBJ2-2|TRBV5-1|TRBD1
TGCGCCAGCAGCTTCTCGACAGGGGACACCGGGGAGCTGTTTTTT
CASSFSTGDTGELFF
>.|TRBJ2-7|TRBV30|.
TGTGCCTGGAGAACGACTGGAACCTACGAGCAGTACTTC
CAWRTTGTYEQYF
>.|TRBJ1-1|TRBV25-1|.
TGTGCCAGCAGGGAGATGAACACTGAAGCTTTCTTT
CASREMNTEAFF
>.|TRBJ2-2|TRBV5-6|TRBD1
TGTGCCAGCAGCTTGGCCCTGGACAGGTTGAACACCGGGGAGCTGTTTTTT
CASSLALDRLNTGELFF
>few|TRBJ1-1|TRBV7-6|.
TGTGCCAGCAGCTTGGGGGAAAGAGCTTTCTTT
CASSLGERAFF
>.|TRBJ1-1|TRBV4-1|.
TGCGCCAGCAGCCAAGGTCCGGTTACAGTGACTGAAGCTTTCTTT
CASSQGPVTVTEAFF
>.|TRBJ1-4|TRBV5-6|TRBD1
TGTGCCAGCAGCTTGGATAGGGGGCTAGGAGAAAAACTGTTTTTT
CASSLDRGLGEKLFF
>.|TRBJ2-7|TRBV21-1|.
TGTGCCAGCAGTGGGGGGGACAGGGATTACGAGCAGTACTTC
CASSGGDRDYEQYF
>.|TRBJ2-7|TRBV27|.
TGTGCCTGCTCCGCCGGGAGCTCCTACGAGCAGTACTTC
CACSAGSSYEQYF
>.|TRBJ2-2|TRBV5-1|TRBD2
TGCGCCAGCAGCTCCTGGACTAGCGGGAGAACCGGGGAGCTGTTTTTT
CASSSWTSGRTGELFF
>.|TRBJ2-2|TRBV7-6|TRBD1
TGTGCCAGCAGCGGACTGGGACAGGGGGCGCTGGACACCGGGGAGCTGTTTTTT
CASSGLGQGALDTGELFF
>.|TRBJ2-7|TRBV4-1|TRBD1
TGCGCCAGCAGCCAAGTATTCGGGACAGAGTCCTACGAGCAGTACTTC
CASSQVFGTESYEQYF
>.|TRBJ1-3|TRBV27|TRBD1
TGTGCCAGCAGTCTTGGACAGGAGGCTGGAAACACCATATATTTT
CASSLGQEAGNTIYF
>once|TRBJ1-1|TRBV27|.
TGTGCCAGCAGTCCCAGCCTGAACACTGAAGCTTTCTTT
CASSPSLNTEAFF
>.|TRBJ2-7|TRBV21-1|.
TGTGCCAGCAGCAACCGGACTAGCGGGACCGACTACGAGCAGTACTTC
CASSNRTSGTDYEQYF
>once|TRBJ2-1|TRBV5-1|.
TGCGCCAGCAGCTTGGCTATTTTCGGAGGTGAGCAGTTCTTC
CASSLAIFGGEQFF
>.|TRBJ2-1|TRBV2|.
TGTGCCAGCATATCGACAGGCTGGGACAATGAGCAGTTCTTC
CASISTGWDNEQFF
>.|TRBJ2-1|TRBV28|.
TGTGCCAGCAGCAAGAGGGACTGGGGCCACAATGAGCAGTTCTTC
CASSKRDWGHNEQFF
>.|TRBJ2-7|TRBV30|TRBD1
TGTGCCTGGAGTGTACGGGGGACAGGGCCCTACGAGCAGTACTTC
CAWSVRGTGPYEQYF
>.|TRBJ2-1|TRBV7-2|TRBD2
TGTGCCAGCAGCCCCGGGACTAGCGGGAGGAGGGATGAGCAGTTCTTC
CASSPGTSGRRDEQFF
>.|TRBJ2-2|TRBV7-9|.
TGTGCCAGCAGTCGAAGTGAGACCGGGGAGCTGTTTTTT
CASSRSETGELFF
>.|TRBJ2-1|TRBV4-2|TRBD2
TGTGCCAGCAGCCAAGGCCCCCTAATAGCGGGAGGAAGCAATGAGCAGTTCTTC
CASSQGPLIAGGSNEQFF
>.|TRBJ1-2|TRBV19|.
TGTGCCAGTAGGCTCATGGGACTTATAAGCGGCTACACCTTC
CASRLMGLISGYTF
>once|TRBJ2-1|TRBV4-3|.
TGCGCCAGCAGCGCTAGTCCGGGGTTCTATGAGCAGTTCTTC
CASSASPGFYEQFF
>few|TRBJ1-1|TRBV9|.
TGTGCCAGCAGCGCAGGAGGAGGTACTGAAGCTTTCTTT
CASSAGGGTEAFF
>.|TRBJ2-7|TRBV27|.
TGTGCCAGCAGTTTCCCAGGGGACGAGCAGTACTTC
CASSFPGDEQYF
>.|TRBJ2-7|TRBV5-1|TRBD2
TGCGCCAGCAGCTTGTTGCGGGAGGGCTACGAGCAGTACTTC
CASSLLREGYEQYF
>.|TRBJ2-7|TRBV4-2|.
TGTGCCAGCAGCCCGGAGGATGGAGGGTTCTACGAGCAGTACTTC
CASSPEDGGFYEQYF
>.|TRBJ2-7|TRBV9|.
TGTGCCAGCAGCGTAGAAACGGCCACCTACGAGCAGTACTTC
CASSVETATYEQYF
>.|TRBJ2-7|TRBV30|TRBD2
TGTGCCTGGAGTAGCACTAGCGGGACCCCCTATGACGAGCAGTACTTC
CAWSSTSGTPYDEQYF
>.|TRBJ2-7|TRBV4-3|.
TGCGCCAGCAGCCAAGTCCTGGCTAGCTCTCACGAGCAGTACTTC
CASSQVLASSHEQYF
>.|TRBJ2-2|TRBV6-5|.
TGTGCCAGCAGTTTACCACAGCCCTCGGGCACCGGGGAGCTGTTTTTT
CASSLPQPSGTGELFF
>.|TRBJ1-3|TRBV4-3|.
TGCGCCAGCAGCCAAGATACCGGAGGGAGCTCTGGAAACACCATATATTTT
CASSQDTGGSSGNTIYF
>once|TRBJ2-7|TRBV27|.
TGTGCCAGCAGCAAGACGACCACTGCCTACGAGCAGTACTTC
CASSKTTTAYEQYF
>.|TRBJ2-7|TRBV4-1|.
TGCGCCAGCAGCCAACCACCCAGCTACGAGCAGTACTTC
CASSQPPSYEQYF
>.|TRBJ2-5|TRBV9|.
TGTGCCAGCAGCCCTAATCGGGGGACCCAGTACTTC
CASSPNRGTQYF
>once|TRBJ2-1|TRBV27|TRBD2
TGTGCCAGCAGCTTATTGGGACTATCCTACAATGAGCAGTTCTTC
CASSLLGLSYNEQFF
>once|TRBJ2-3|TRBV19|.
TGTGCCAGTAGTAGTCGCCTAGTCGGGACAGATACGCAGTATTTT
CASSSRLVGTDTQYF
>.|TRBJ1-1|TRBV7-2|.
TGTGCCAGCAGCGCAAACGCGGCTTTCTTT
CASSANAAFF
>once|TRBJ2-1|TRBV7-9|.
TGTGCCAGCAGCTTGGTTGGCAGGGAGTGGAATGAGCAGTTCTTC
CASSLVGREWNEQFF